These 11 T cell receptor beta chains were sequenced from one sample in a study of blood T cell repertoires in COVID-19. The table came from immunoSEQ multiplex PCR; TCRdb's copy has only in-frame clones and leaves some out. Of about 270,000 clones listed, around 89% are singletons. The sample consisted of peripheral blood. The receptors originated from a man in his fifties or sixties who had recovered from COVID-19.

This clone was counted only a few times. J is TRBJ2-7 and V is TRBV3-1 (or the pseudogene TRBV3-2); D remains unclear. Germline CDR1 and CDR2: LGHDT and YNNKEL (reference sequence). Trimming took off 0 bases at V and 6 bases at J, with 9 bases between the two ends. This CDR3 spans 13 amino acids. The CDR3 reads CASSQDLLGEQYF. The CDR3, as DNA: TGTGCCAGCAGCCAAGATTTGCTAGGCGAGCAGTACTTC.

The chain is built from TRBV27 and TRBJ1-5; no reliable D call. V was pared by 4 bases and J by 0 bases, with 7 bases between. Germline V gene sequence: CDR1 MNHEY, CDR2 SMNVEV (reference sequence). The CDR3 totals 14 residues. The CDR3 here is CASSSYSSNQPQHF. The CDR3 DNA is TGTGCCAGCAGTTCCTATTCTAGCAATCAGCCCCAGCATTTT.

This clone was found once. The chain couples TRBV29-1 to TRBJ1-5; D not resolved. Germline values: CDR1 SQVTM, CDR2 ANQGSEA. The ends were cut back, 5 bases at V and 0 bases at J, with 8 bases in the middle. This CDR3 comprises 13 residues. CDR3 residues: CSVRRDSNQPQHF. The CDR3, as DNA: TGCAGCGTTCGCCGGGATAGCAATCAGCCCCAGCATTTT.

This chain joins TRBV5-1 and TRBJ1-2, with 9 bases matching TRBD1. The CDR3 is made up of 15 amino acids. Germline CDR1 SGHRS, CDR2 YFSETQ. The ends lost 0 bases at V and 8 bases at J; junction bases unmatched: 8. This chain's CDR3 is CASSLDVGQGRGYTF. In DNA, the CDR3 is TGCGCCAGCAGCTTGGATGTCGGACAGGGGCGCGGCTACACCTTC.

This rearrangement joins TRBV6-6 to TRBJ1-2; tentatively, D is TRBD1 (5 bases). Germline values: CDR1 MNHNY, CDR2 SVGAGI (reference sequence). CDR3 length equals 13 residues. The V and J ends lost 6 bases and 8 bases respectively, with 16 bases between them. For the CDR3, the DNA is TGTGCCAGCAGAGGACATTCTCATGGAGGCTACACCTTC. This codes for CASRGHSHGGYTF.

The chain joins TRBV11-3 to TRBJ2-5; 12 bases agree with TRBD2. The trim removed 4 bases at V and 0 bases at J, leaving 12 bases unmatched. This CDR3 spans 19 amino acids. Germline-derived CDR1 and CDR2 are SGHNT and YENEEA. Here the CDR3 reads CASSSSGGTSGHNQETQYF. The CDR3, as DNA: TGTGCCAGCAGCTCTTCGGGAGGGACTAGCGGGCATAACCAAGAGACCCAGTACTTC.

The rearrangement uses TRBV2 and TRBJ2-2; 10 nucleotides align to TRBD1. Germline V gives CDR1 SNHLY, CDR2 FYNNEI. V lost 6 bases and J lost 3; bases outside the gene matches: 1. The CDR3 totals 14 residues. The chain's CDR3 is CASRGTGDTGELFF. In DNA form, the CDR3 reads TGTGCCAGCAGGGGGACAGGGGACACCGGGGAGCTGTTTTTT.

The J gene is TRBJ1-4, the V gene TRBV7-2, with 10 nucleotides matching TRBD1. Germline-derived CDR1 and CDR2 are SGHTA and FQGNSA. The CDR3 sequence is 16 residues long. Trimming at V came to 5 bases and at J to 1 base, leaving 4 bases not matched to a gene. This CDR3 is CASSLTGGRTNEKLFF. DNA for the CDR3: TGTGCCAGCAGCCTGACAGGGGGCCGAACTAATGAAAAACTGTTTTTT.

CDR3 loop: CASSIDRQLSGANVLTF. The CDR3 DNA reads as TGTGCCAGTAGTATAGACCGACAGCTCTCTGGGGCCAACGTCCTGACTTTC. V gene TRBV19 combines with J gene TRBJ2-6, with D possibly being TRBD1 (5 bases). From germline, CDR1 is LNHDA and CDR2 SQIVND (reference sequence). This CDR3 is 17 amino acids long. Deletions cut 0 bases from V and 0 bases from J, with 9 bases between.

This clone was recorded once. The chain recombines TRBV2 with TRBJ2-2; perhaps TRBD2 as D (5 bases). V was clipped by 6 bases and J by 6 bases, with 14 bases between them. The CDR3 loop spans 14 amino acids. Germline V gene sequence: CDR1 SNHLY, CDR2 FYNNEI. The CDR3 DNA follows: TGTGCCAGCAGGAATTCGGGAAGCGCCGGGGAGCTGTTTTTT. Translating it yields CASRNSGSAGELFF.

This clone came up once. The chain uses TRBV2 and TRBJ1-2; D perhaps matches TRBD1 (5 bases). Germline V gene lookup returns CDR1 SNHLY and CDR2 FYNNEI. Trimming took 8 bases from V and 2 from J, leaving 12 bases between them. The CDR3 is 13 residues long. CDR3 sequence reads: CASGGDGNYGYTF. The DNA of the CDR3 is TGTGCCAGCGGAGGGGACGGAAACTATGGCTACACCTTC.